Listed below are T cell receptor beta chains from one sample, sequenced in a study of blood T cell repertoires in COVID-19. The protocol was immunoSEQ multiplex PCR, while the TCRdb copy is restricted to in-frame clones and leaves out a portion. Seen here are 250,000 or so clones, approximately 88% observed once, and the top ten hold about 3.4%. Sequenced material: PBMCs or T cells enriched from blood (not recorded which). These receptor sequences come from a woman between 40 and 55 years old who had been exposed to COVID-19. The conserved cysteine and the conserved F or W are not part of the CDR3 here.

v_call	j_call	cdr3_aa
TRBV18	TRBJ2-5	ASSPEYLAETQY
TRBV24-1	TRBJ1-2	ATSDVYGGYT
TRBV9	TRBJ2-1	ASSVHGSGGTNEQF
TRBV24-1	TRBJ1-2	ATSGGRGDYGYT
TRBV27	TRBJ2-1	ASLQTDSSNEQF
TRBV5-1	TRBJ1-1	ASSSRQGPNTEAF
TRBV12-2	TRBJ2-7	ASRPFSRGYEQY
TRBV29-1	TRBJ2-5	SVAHRLRLRETQY
TRBV29-1	TRBJ2-1	SVYKGGGVNEQF
TRBV5-6	TRBJ2-7	ASSYQGREQY
TRBV5-1	TRBJ2-5	ASSPTPGTSFPQTQY
TRBV19	TRBJ1-5	ASSTSTGNQPQH
TRBV2	TRBJ2-2	ASGAGVNPGELF
TRBV6-5	TRBJ2-3	ASRPFRDFTDTQY
TRBV24-1	TRBJ2-3	ATSDYDRATDTQY